The count of the clone carrying this TCR beta chain is one. Its target is unknown. The data originate from a study of blood T cells in healthy people across ages. Primed by a sample-barcoded 5' primer and a J-beta primer mix, a second PCR proceeded for roughly 7 to 11 cycles. Each cDNA molecule was tagged by a template-switch adaptor with 12 random nucleotides. MiXCR, applied by TCRdb to the 5' RACE reads, yields one record per CDR3 protein. The table shows more than 1.4 million distinct CDR3 sequences, with 35% to 45% occurring only once. Isolation of PBMCs gave at least 7 million cells per sample. Study-level results: Higher diversity and more naive CD4+ cells were features of long-lived donors, compared to aged donors. TCR beta diversity, measured per million T cells, fell in a roughly linear way with age.

CDR1 and CDR2 (germline): SEHNR, FQNEAQ (reference sequence). V lost 5 bases and J 7 bases, leaving 18 bases between the germline ends. This CDR3 is built from 15 residues. The specimen sequenced was blood. The V and J genes are TRBV7-9 and TRBJ2-1; a possible D gene is TRBD2 (6 bases). The clonotype comes from a woman under 30 in good health. As DNA, the CDR3 is TGTGCCAGCAGCCTCCTTAGCGGAAATCGGAATGAGCAGTTCTTC. Amino acid sequence: CASSLLSGNRNEQFF.